This TCR beta chain comes out of a study of T cell changes during pregnancy in multiple sclerosis (dated by TCRdb to 2018 to 2020). Context from the whole study: Changes in the T cell repertoire over the course of pregnancy were examined in this study in women with multiple sclerosis.

The method behind the library was the immunoSEQ multiplex PCR assay. In TCRdb, the immuneACCESS table is reduced to in-frame sequences with V and J assigned. These tables do not hold every clone; where another copy was compared, an unresolved V gene accounts for under half, and the others remain unexplained. Here the sample has about 74,000 clones; around 85% occur a single time. The ten biggest clones cover 3% to 3.5% of the sample. A word on this clone: Its antigen has not been determined. No base-level quality is on record; no much larger clone is a single base apart.

The CDR3 numbers 14 residues from cysteine through phenylalanine. Just the 42-base CDR3 DNA is kept, in frame starting at base 1. V has 4 bases trimmed and J has 7 bases trimmed; junction bases matching no gene number 3. As encoded in the germline V gene, CDR1 is ENHRY while CDR2 is SYGVKD. The V and J segments used are TRBV10-3 and TRBJ2-3, and 12 junctional nucleotides match TRBD1. The receptor's source is a female donor with multiple sclerosis, enrolled in a pregnancy study. Material: peripheral blood, obtained before pregnancy. The CDR3 here reads CAISVGTGGNTQYF. The DNA is as follows: TGTGCCATCAGTGTTGGGACAGGGGGCAATACGCAGTATTTT.